This section outlines one T cell receptor (beta chain) sequence together with its context. Assay: immunoSEQ multiplex PCR; the TCRdb copy retains only in-frame clones and omits some. The repertoire includes about 2 million clones, roughly 94% of them detected once, and around 1.1% sits in the top ten. This sample was taken from a study of shared clonotypes between healthy human individuals. The CDR3 totals 16 residues. CDR1 and CDR2 from the germline V gene are LNHNV and YYDKDF (reference sequence). V lost 1 base to trimming and J lost 3 bases, with 12 bases between them. Naive CD8 cells lacked CD45RO and underwent positive selection for CCR7, leaving out terminally differentiated effector memory CD45RA+ cells.

Sequencing was done on a sample of naive CD8+ T cells sorted from blood. This receptor was obtained from a man aged 18 to 29 in good health. V usage is TRBV15 and J usage is TRBJ1-4; D not resolved. CDR3 DNA: TGTGCCACCAGCAGAGTAGGAGGGAGTTCTAATGAAAAACTGTTTTTT. It codes for CATSRVGGSSNEKLFF.